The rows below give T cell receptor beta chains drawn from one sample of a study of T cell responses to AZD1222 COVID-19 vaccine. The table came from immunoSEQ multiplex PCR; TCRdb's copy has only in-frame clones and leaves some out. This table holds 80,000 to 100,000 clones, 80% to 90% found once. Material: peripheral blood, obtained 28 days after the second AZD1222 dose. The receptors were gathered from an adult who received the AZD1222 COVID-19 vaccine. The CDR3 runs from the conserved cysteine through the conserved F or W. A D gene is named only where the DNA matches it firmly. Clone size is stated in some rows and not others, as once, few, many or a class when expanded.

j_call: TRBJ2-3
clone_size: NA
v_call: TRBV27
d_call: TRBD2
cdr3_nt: TGTGCCAGCAGTTTTTGGGGCGGGGGAAGGGGAGATACGCAGTATTTT
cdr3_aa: CASSFWGGGRGDTQYF

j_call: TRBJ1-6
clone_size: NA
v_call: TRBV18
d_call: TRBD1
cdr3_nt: TGTGCCAGCTCACCATTCGCTGGGGACAGGGCGAATCGGGGTTCACCCCTCCACTTT
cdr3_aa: CASSPFAGDRANRGSPLHF

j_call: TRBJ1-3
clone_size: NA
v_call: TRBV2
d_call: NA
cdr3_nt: TGTGCCAGCAGTGAATTTGAAGGAAACACCATATATTTT
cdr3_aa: CASSEFEGNTIYF

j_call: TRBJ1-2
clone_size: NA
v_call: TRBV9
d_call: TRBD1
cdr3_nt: TGTGCCAGCAGGTCAGGGGGCGCGAAGGGCTACACCTTC
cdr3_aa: CASRSGGAKGYTF

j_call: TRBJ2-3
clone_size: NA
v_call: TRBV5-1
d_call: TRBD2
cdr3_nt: TGCGCCAGCAGCTTCCGAGGACTAGCGACAGATACGCAGTATTTT
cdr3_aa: CASSFRGLATDTQYF

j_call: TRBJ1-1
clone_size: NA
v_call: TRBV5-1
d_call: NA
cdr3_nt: TGCGCCAGCAGCAACCGGGACAAGCTTGAGGCTTTCTTT
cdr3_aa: CASSNRDKLEAFF

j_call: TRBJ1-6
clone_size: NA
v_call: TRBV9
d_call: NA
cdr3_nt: TGTGCCAGCAGCTCAGGGGAGAGGGTGGGTTCACCCCTCCACTTT
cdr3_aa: CASSSGERVGSPLHF

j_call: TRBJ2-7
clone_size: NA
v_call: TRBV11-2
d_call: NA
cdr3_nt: TGTGCCAGCAGCTTAGATCGGTCTCCAGGATCCTACGAGCAGTACTTC
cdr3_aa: CASSLDRSPGSYEQYF

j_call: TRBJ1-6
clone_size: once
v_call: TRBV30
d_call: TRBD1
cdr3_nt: TGTGCCTGGAGTTCCGCGAGGACAGGGAACAATTCACCCCTCCACTTT
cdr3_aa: CAWSSARTGNNSPLHF

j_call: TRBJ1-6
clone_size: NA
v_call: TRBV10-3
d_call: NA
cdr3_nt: TGTGCCATCAGTGAGGGACGGTTACCTTCACCCCTCCACTTT
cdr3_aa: CAISEGRLPSPLHF

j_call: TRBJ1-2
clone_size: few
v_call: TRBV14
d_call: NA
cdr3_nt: TGTGCCAGCAGCCCCTATGGCCCATTACAGCTAAACTATGGCTACACCTTC
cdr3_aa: CASSPYGPLQLNYGYTF

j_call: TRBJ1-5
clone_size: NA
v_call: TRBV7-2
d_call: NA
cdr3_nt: TGTGCCAGCAGCCCCTACTCACCGACAGATTTTTCAGGAAAGCCCCAGCATTTT
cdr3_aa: CASSPYSPTDFSGKPQHF

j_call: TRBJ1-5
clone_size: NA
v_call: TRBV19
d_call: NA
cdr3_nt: TGTGCCAGTAGTATCGGCGGGGGAAGCAATCAGCCCCAGCATTTT
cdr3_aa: CASSIGGGSNQPQHF

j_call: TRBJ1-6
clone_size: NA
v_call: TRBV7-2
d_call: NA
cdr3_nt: TGTGCCAGCAGCTTAGTGTCAGGAAGGGAGTCACCCCTCCACTTT
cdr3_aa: CASSLVSGRESPLHF

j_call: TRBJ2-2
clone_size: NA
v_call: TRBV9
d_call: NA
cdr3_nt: TGTGCCAGCAGGCGGGGAGATGCCGGGGAGCTGTTTTTT
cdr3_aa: CASRRGDAGELFF

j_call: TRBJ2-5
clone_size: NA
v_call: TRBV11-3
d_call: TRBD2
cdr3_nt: TGTGCCAGCAGCTCTGGACTAGCGGGAGGGCCCGAAGAGACCCAGTACTTC
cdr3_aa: CASSSGLAGGPEETQYF

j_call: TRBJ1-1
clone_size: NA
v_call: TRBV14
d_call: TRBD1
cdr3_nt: TGTGCCAGCAGCCCCTTAGGGACAGGTTGGGCTTTCTTT
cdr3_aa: CASSPLGTGWAFF

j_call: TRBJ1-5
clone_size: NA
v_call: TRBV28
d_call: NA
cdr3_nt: TGTGCCAGCAGTCTGGACACCAATCAGCCCCAGCATTTT
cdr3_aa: CASSLDTNQPQHF

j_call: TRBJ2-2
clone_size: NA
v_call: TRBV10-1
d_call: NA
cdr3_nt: TGCGCCAGCAGTCGGGGCCGGGCCACCGGGGAGCTGTTTTTT
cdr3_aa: CASSRGRATGELFF

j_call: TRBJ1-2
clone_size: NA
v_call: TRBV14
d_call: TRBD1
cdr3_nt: TGTGCCAGCAGCCAAGACACGACAGGGAAGGGCTACACCTTC
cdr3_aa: CASSQDTTGKGYTF

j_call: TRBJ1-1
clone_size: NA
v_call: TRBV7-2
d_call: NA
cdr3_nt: TGTGCCAGCAGCTTAGGAGGGCCCTTAGTAGCTTTCTTT
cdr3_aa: CASSLGGPLVAFF

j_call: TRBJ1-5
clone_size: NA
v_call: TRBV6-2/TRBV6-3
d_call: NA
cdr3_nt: TGTGCCAGCAGTTGGCGATCCGGGACACAGAATCAGCCCCAGCATTTT
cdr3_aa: CASSWRSGTQNQPQHF

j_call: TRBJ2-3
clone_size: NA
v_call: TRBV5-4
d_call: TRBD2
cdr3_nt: TGTGCCAGCAGCTTGGGAGGACTAGCGGGAGGTAGGACAGATACGCAGTATTTT
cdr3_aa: CASSLGGLAGGRTDTQYF